This T cell receptor (beta chain) was retrieved from a study of neurological immune-mediated disorders. The cDNA came from 5'RACE with 10-nucleotide random UMIs. TCRdb used MiXCR to reprocess the 5' RACE reads, holding one entry per CDR3 protein. The table shows about 50,000 distinct CDR3 sequences, with over 9% occurring only once. This clonotype was recorded at least ten times. What it binds is not known. V lost 0 bases and J lost 5; bases outside the gene matches: 3. Germline lookup yields CDR1 SGDLS and CDR2 YYNGEE. The CDR3 runs 15 residues. Whole-study results and caveats: Because no CDR3 amino acid sequences were shared across subjects by expanded clones, private repertoires were suggested in all groups.

The TCR sequence derives from a woman between 35 and 50 years old with HTLV-1-associated myelopathy (HAM/TSP). This chain connects TRBV9 to TRBJ2-2, with 8 bases lining up with TRBD1. The specimen sequenced was PBMCs. CDR3 coding DNA: TGTGCCAGCAGCGTAGGGACAGGGACGACCGGGGAGCTGTTTTTT. Residues: CASSVGTGTTGELFF.